These T cell receptor beta chains were read from a single sample in a study of Ad26.COV2.S vaccination and SARS-CoV-2 variants. Here immunoSEQ multiplex PCR was the method, and the copy in TCRdb shows in-frame clones only, minus some. Among around 320,000 clones listed, roughly 80% were seen once. Sequencing was performed on peripheral blood, taken in a trial of Ad26.COV2.S vaccine versus placebo. These TCRs come from a person aged 18-60 years who received the Ad26.COV2.S COVID-19 vaccine or a placebo. CDR3s include the opening cysteine and the closing phenylalanine or tryptophan. A D gene is named only where the DNA matches it firmly. The size entry is marked missing in some rows and otherwise reads once, few, many or a size class.

j_call | clone_size | d_call | v_call | cdr3_nt | cdr3_aa
TRBJ1-4 | - | - | TRBV3-1/TRBV3-2 | TGTGCCAGCAGCCAAGTCGGCCTCGGGGGCGCCCACGAAAATGAAAAACTGTTTTTT | CASSQVGLGGAHENEKLFF
TRBJ1-6 | - | TRBD1 | TRBV5-1 | TGCGCCAGCAGCGAGACGACAGGGGCCAATTCACCCCTCCACTTT | CASSETTGANSPLHF
TRBJ1-2 | once | - | TRBV27 | TGTGCCAGCAGTTTATATCGGAGTGGGGGAGCCTATGGCTACACCTTC | CASSLYRSGGAYGYTF
TRBJ1-2 | - | - | TRBV12-3/TRBV12-4 | TGTGCCAGCAGTTTGGGACGGCTGGGTGGCTACACCTTC | CASSLGRLGGYTF
TRBJ1-3 | - | - | TRBV14 | TGTGCCAGCAGCCAAACAGTGTCCGTTGGGGCCGGAAACACCATATATTTT | CASSQTVSVGAGNTIYF
TRBJ2-3 | - | - | TRBV19 | TGTGCCAGTAGTCCTCACGGCTATACGCAGTATTTT | CASSPHGYTQYF
TRBJ1-2 | - | - | TRBV6-5 | TGTGCCAGCACCGAACGGGCAGAAGTTTATGGCTACACCTTC | CASTERAEVYGYTF
TRBJ1-2 | - | TRBD1 | TRBV9 | TGTGCCAGCAGCCCCGGACTGGACAGGGACTATGGCTACACCTTC | CASSPGLDRDYGYTF
TRBJ1-4 | - | - | TRBV9 | TGTGCCAGCAGCCACTTTAGGGGACAAAGGAATGAAAAACTGTTTTTT | CASSHFRGQRNEKLFF
TRBJ1-1 | - | - | TRBV19 | TGTGCCAGTAGTCCCCACTATTTAACAGGGTATGAAGCTTTCTTT | CASSPHYLTGYEAFF
TRBJ2-5 | - | TRBD2 | TRBV7-2 | TGTGCCAGCAGCTTAGGCCTAGCGGGGGGGCGTGAGACCCAGTACTTC | CASSLGLAGGRETQYF
TRBJ2-2 | - | TRBD2 | TRBV29-1 | TGCAGCGCCCGGAGGGGCGGGGGGGTTGAAACCGGGGAGCTGTTTTTT | CSARRGGGVETGELFF